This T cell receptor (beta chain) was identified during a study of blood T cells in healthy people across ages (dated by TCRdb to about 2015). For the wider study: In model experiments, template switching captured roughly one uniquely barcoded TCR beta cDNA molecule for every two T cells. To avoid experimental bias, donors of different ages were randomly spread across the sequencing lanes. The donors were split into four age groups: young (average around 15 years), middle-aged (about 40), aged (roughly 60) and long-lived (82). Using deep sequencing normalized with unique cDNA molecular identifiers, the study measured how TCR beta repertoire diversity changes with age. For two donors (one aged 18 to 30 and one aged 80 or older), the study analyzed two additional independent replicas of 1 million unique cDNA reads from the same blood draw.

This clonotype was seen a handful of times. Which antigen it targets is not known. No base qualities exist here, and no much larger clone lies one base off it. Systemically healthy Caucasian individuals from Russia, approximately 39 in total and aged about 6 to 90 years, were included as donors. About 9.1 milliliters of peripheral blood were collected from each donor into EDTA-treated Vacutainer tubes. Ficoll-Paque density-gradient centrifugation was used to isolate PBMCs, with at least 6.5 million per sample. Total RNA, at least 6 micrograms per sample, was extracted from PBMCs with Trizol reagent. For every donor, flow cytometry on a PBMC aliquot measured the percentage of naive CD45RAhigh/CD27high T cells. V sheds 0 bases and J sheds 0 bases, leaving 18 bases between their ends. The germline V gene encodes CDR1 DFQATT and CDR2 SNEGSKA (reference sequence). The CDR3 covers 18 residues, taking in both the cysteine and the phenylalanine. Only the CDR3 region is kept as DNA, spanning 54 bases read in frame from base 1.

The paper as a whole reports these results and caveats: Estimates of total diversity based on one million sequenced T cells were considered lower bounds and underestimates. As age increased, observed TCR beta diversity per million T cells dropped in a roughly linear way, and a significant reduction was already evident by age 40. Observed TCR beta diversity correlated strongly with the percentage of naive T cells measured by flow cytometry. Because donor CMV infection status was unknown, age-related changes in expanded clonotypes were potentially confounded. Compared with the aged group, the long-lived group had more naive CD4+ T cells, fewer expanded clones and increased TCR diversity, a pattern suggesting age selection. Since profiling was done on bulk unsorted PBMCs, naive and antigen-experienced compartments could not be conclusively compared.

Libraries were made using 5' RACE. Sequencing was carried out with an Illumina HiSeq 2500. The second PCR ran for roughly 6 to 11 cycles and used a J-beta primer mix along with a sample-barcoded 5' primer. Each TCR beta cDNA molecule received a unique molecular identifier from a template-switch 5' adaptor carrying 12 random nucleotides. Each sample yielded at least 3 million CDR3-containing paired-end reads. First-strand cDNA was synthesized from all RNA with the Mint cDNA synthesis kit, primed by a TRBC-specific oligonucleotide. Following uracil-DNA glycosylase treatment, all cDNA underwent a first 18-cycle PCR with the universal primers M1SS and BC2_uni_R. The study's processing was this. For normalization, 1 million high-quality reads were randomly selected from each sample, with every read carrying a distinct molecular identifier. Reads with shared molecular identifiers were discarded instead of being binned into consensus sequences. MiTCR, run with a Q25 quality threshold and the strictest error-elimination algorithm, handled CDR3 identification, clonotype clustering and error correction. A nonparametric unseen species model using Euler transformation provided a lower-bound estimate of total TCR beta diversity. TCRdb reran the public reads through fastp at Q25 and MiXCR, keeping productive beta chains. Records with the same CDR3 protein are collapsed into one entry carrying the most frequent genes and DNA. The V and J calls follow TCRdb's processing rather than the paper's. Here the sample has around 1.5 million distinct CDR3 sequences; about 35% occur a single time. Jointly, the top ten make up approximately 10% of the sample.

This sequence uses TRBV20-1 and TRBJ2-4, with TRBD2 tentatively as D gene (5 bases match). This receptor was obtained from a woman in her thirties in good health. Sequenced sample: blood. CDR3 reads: CSARDWREAGIAKNIQYF. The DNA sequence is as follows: TGCAGTGCTAGAGATTGGAGAGAGGCGGGTATAGCCAAAAACATTCAGTACTTC.